The 30 T cell receptor beta chains in this list originate from one sample, sequenced in a study of T cells after posttransplantation cyclophosphamide. Profiled with immunoSEQ multiplex PCR; TCRdb holds only in-frame clones, not every one. This sample carries under 45,000 clones, none of them present only once. The sequenced sample consisted of PBMCs. The receptors were sampled from a woman between 50 and 59 years old in good health and a related stem cell transplant donor.

In this sample, this clone turned up many times. The chain recombines TRBV9 with TRBJ2-7, with no clear D. This CDR3 is built from 14 residues. The ends were cut back, 0 bases at V and 3 bases at J, with 10 bases in the middle. CDR1 is SGDLS, CDR2 YYNGEE, per germline. CDR3 region: CASSVGHGFYEQYF. The CDR3 nucleotides read TGTGCCAGCAGCGTAGGTCACGGGTTCTACGAGCAGTACTTC.

This clone was counted many times. The genes are TRBV6-5 and TRBJ1-2; 8 bases line up with TRBD1. This CDR3 is built from 14 residues. Germline V lookup: CDR1 MNHEY, CDR2 SVGAGI. With 6 bases clipped from V and 6 bases from J, the junction kept 9 bases outside the gene matches. CDR3 in amino acids: CASSRDRLWDGYTF. The CDR3 nucleotides read TGTGCCAGCAGCAGGGACAGGTTATGGGATGGCTACACCTTC.

In this sample, this clone turned up many times. The genes are TRBV14 and TRBJ2-3, with 15 bases fitting TRBD2. J gave up 1 base and V 3 bases, and 5 bases lay outside the gene matches. The CDR3 is 18 residues long. Germline V gene data show CDR1 as SGHDN and CDR2 as FVKESK. This chain's CDR3 is CASSHPGLAGGRTDTQYF. In DNA form, the CDR3 reads TGTGCCAGCAGCCATCCGGGACTAGCGGGGGGCCGCACAGATACGCAGTATTTT.

This clone was counted many times. The chain couples TRBV7-9 to TRBJ1-5, with 8 bases identical to TRBD1. CDR1 is SEHNR, CDR2 FQNEAQ, per germline (reference sequence). The CDR3 has 13 amino acids. The junction had 5 bases not matched to a gene; V was cut back by 6 bases and J by 7 bases. CDR3 bases: TGTGCCAGCAGTCAGGGGGCATGGCAGCCCCAGCATTTT. It is translated as CASSQGAWQPQHF.

In its sample, this clone was seen a few times. The rearrangement joins TRBV7-9 to TRBJ2-5; no clear D gene. The better agreement between TRBJ2-7 and the DNA end casts doubt on the J call. CDR1 SEHNR and CDR2 FQNEAQ come from the germline V gene (reference sequence). There are 14 residues in the CDR3. CDR3 bases: TGTGCCAGCAGCTCGGGTTCTGGTCCCTACGAGCAGTACTTC. Its translation: CASSSGSGPYEQYF.

This clone was detected ten times or more. This sequence joins TRBV7-3 and TRBJ2-2, with TRBD2 matching over 7 bases. This CDR3 has 15 amino acids. The junction had 5 bases not matched to a gene; V was cut back by 1 base and J by 6 bases. Germline V gene sequence: CDR1 SGHTA, CDR2 FQGTGA. Here the CDR3 reads CASSLITSDSGELFF. As DNA, the CDR3 is TGTGCCAGCAGCTTAATTACTAGCGATTCCGGGGAGCTGTTTTTT.

At least ten counts were recorded for this clone. The CDR3 spells CASSFYSRSEKLFF. The CDR3, as DNA: TGTGCCAGCAGCTTCTATTCCCGGAGTGAAAAACTGTTTTTT. The chain employs TRBV11-2 and TRBJ1-4; D not resolved. Germline values: CDR1 SGHAT, CDR2 FQNNGV. The germline V and J ends were trimmed by 3 bases and 7 bases, with 12 bases remaining between them. The CDR3 length is 14 residues.

This clone was seen ten or more times. This chain joins TRBV27 and TRBJ1-1; no clear D. Germline CDR1 is MNHEY and CDR2 is SMNVEV (reference sequence). Trimming stripped 3 bases from V and 5 bases from J, with 13 bases between. This CDR3 contains 14 residues. CDR3 nucleotide sequence: TGTGCCAGCAGTTTGGGAGGATTATGGACTGAAGCTTTCTTT. This sequence encodes CASSLGGLWTEAFF.

This clone has at least ten counts. The V call is TRBV2, the J call TRBJ1-5, with D possibly being TRBD1 (5 bases). Trimming left V 5 bases short and J 2 bases short, with 10 bases between. The CDR3 has 14 amino acids. In germline, CDR1 is SNHLY, CDR2 FYNNEI. This chain's CDR3 is CASSPQTGNQPQHF. DNA for the CDR3: TGTGCCAGCAGTCCTCAGACAGGCAATCAGCCCCAGCATTTT. The whole variable domain, filled in from reference TRBV2 and TRBJ1-5, reads EPEVTQTPSHQVTQMGQEVILRCVPISNHLYFYWYRQILGQKVEFLVSFYNNEISEKSEIFDDQFSVERPDGSNFTLKIRSTKLEDSAMYFCASSPQTGNQPQHFGDGTRLSIL.

In its sample, this clone was seen many times. The chain joins TRBV7-8 to TRBJ1-1, with 7 bases matching TRBD1. This CDR3 has 16 amino acids. In germline, CDR1 is SGHVS, CDR2 FQNEAQ. Trimming at V came to 2 bases and at J to 6 bases, leaving 12 bases not matched to a gene. CDR3 nucleotide sequence: TGTGCCAGCAGCTTAAGGGGGCCGACTGAGTTGGCTGAAGCTTTCTTT. Protein: CASSLRGPTELAEAFF.

In this sample, this clone turned up many times. This sequence joins TRBV18 and TRBJ1-6; TRBD1 aligns across 8 bases. Losses at the gene ends were 3 bases for V and 10 bases for J; bases not matched to a gene: 11. Germline-derived CDR1 and CDR2 are KGHSH and LQKENI. The CDR3 consists of 16 residues. This CDR3 is CASSPRLTGEGSPLHF. For the CDR3, the DNA is TGTGCCAGCTCACCCCGCCTGACAGGGGAAGGATCACCCCTCCACTTT. The entire variable domain, with the rest obtained from reference TRBV18 and TRBJ1-6, is as follows: NAGVMQNPRHLVRRRGQEARLRCSPMKGHSHVYWYRQLPEEGLKFMVYLQKENIIDESGMPKERFSAEFPKEGPSILRIQQVVRGDSAAYFCASSPRLTGEGSPLHFGNGTRLTVT.

This clone occurred many times. The chain has TRBV6-1 and TRBJ1-5; D perhaps matches TRBD1 (5 bases). Germline lookup yields CDR1 MNHNS and CDR2 SASEGT. The CDR3 runs to 13 residues. Trimming shortened V by 6 bases and J by 10 bases, and 16 bases separated the two germline ends. The CDR3 coding sequence is TGTGCCAGCAGCGGGGGTGAAATAGGACCCCAGCATTTT. Protein: CASSGGEIGPQHF.

In its sample, this clone was seen a few times. The chain recombines TRBV2 with TRBJ2-5; a possible D gene is TRBD1 (5 bases). The CDR3 spans 14 residues. Germline V gene lookup returns CDR1 SNHLY and CDR2 FYNNEI. Deletions cut 4 bases from V and 5 bases from J, with 14 bases between. CDR3 region: CASSGQGGMETQYF. In nucleotides, the CDR3 is TGTGCCAGCAGTGGGCAGGGTGGTATGGAGACCCAGTACTTC.

This clone was counted at least ten times. J is TRBJ2-4 and V is TRBV7-2; 13 bases line up with TRBD2. Germline lookup yields CDR1 SGHTA and CDR2 FQGNSA. V was pared by 4 bases and J by 12 bases, with 12 bases of the junction left unmatched. The CDR3 runs to 16 residues. CDR3 sequence (DNA): TGTGCCAGCAGCTCTCTGCGACTAGCGGGGGGCCTTCATCAGTACTTC. As protein: CASSSLRLAGGLHQYF.

Ten or more counts support this clone. The chain carries TRBV7-2 and TRBJ1-6; D call uncertain. Trimming pared 2 bases from V and 10 bases from J, leaving 15 bases between. Per germline, CDR1 SGHTA and CDR2 FQGNSA. The CDR3 totals 15 residues. In DNA form, the CDR3 reads TGTGCCAGCAGCTTACTGTGGCAAGGAGGCTCACCCCTCCACTTT. Its translation: CASSLLWQGGSPLHF.

This chain links TRBV18 with TRBJ1-1; tentatively, D is TRBD1 (6 bases). The V end lost 4 bases, the J end lost 4 bases, and 19 bases lay between the germline ends. This CDR3 has 16 residues. Germline loops: CDR1 KGHSH, CDR2 LQKENI. CDR3 sequence reads: CASSRDLQGSGTEAFF. CDR3 nucleotides: TGTGCCAGCTCACGAGACCTACAGGGTTCGGGCACTGAAGCTTTCTTT.

This clone came up many times. V is TRBV10-3 and J is TRBJ2-7; 8 bases are shared with TRBD1. The V gene end was trimmed by 4 bases and the J gene end by 3 bases; junction bases not matched to a gene: 8. CDR3 length equals 15 residues. The germline V gene has CDR1 ENHRY and CDR2 SYGVKD. The CDR3 sequence: CAISGIGTGYYEQYF. In DNA, the CDR3 is TGTGCCATCAGTGGAATCGGGACAGGTTACTACGAGCAGTACTTC.

This clone was counted many times. DNA of the CDR3: TGTGCCAGCAGCCTTTGGGGCTCCCATCAGCCCCAGCATTTT. Translating gives CASSLWGSHQPQHF. The chain has TRBV5-6 and TRBJ1-5, with D maybe TRBD1 (5 bases). The CDR3 loop spans 14 amino acids. V was clipped by 4 bases and J by 5 bases, with 13 bases between them. Germline loops: CDR1 SGHDT, CDR2 YYEEEE. The entire variable domain, with the rest obtained from reference TRBV5-6 and TRBJ1-5, is as follows: DAGVTQSPTHLIKTRGQQVTLRCSPKSGHDTVSWYQQALGQGPQFIFQYYEEEERQRGNFPDRFSGHQFPNYSSELNVNALLLGDSALYLCASSLWGSHQPQHFGDGTRLSIL.

In its sample, this clone was seen many times. The chain is built from TRBV6-5 and TRBJ1-6; D is ambiguous. The germline CDR1 and CDR2 sequences are MNHEY and SVGAGI. The CDR3 runs to 14 residues. Trimming cost V 6 bases and J 5 bases, with 11 bases left between them. CDR3 nucleotides: TGTGCCAGCAGCTGGACGGAGGATAATTCACCCCTCCACTTT. This codes for CASSWTEDNSPLHF.

This clone was seen at least ten times. The chain joins TRBV21-1 to TRBJ2-2; TRBD1 reflects the table's D call only, with no check against the DNA. TRBV21-1 is an annotated pseudogene. This CDR3 has 18 residues. CDR3 DNA sequence: TGTGCCAGCAGCAAAAGGGGAGCTGGACAGGGCGGGACCGGGGAGCTGTTTTTT. Translating gives CASSKRGAGQGGTGELFF.

At least ten counts were recorded for this clone. The chain couples TRBV5-4 to TRBJ2-1, with a tentative D call TRBD2 (6 bases). CDR1 is SGHNT and CDR2 is YYREEE in the germline V gene (reference sequence). The length of the CDR3 is 11 residues. Trimming shortened V by 4 bases and J by 12 bases, and 11 bases separated the two germline ends. The CDR3 sequence: CASSDGGGQFF. The CDR3 nucleotides read TGTGCCAGCAGCGACGGGGGTGGGCAGTTCTTC.

This clone was picked up many times. The chain employs TRBV7-6 and TRBJ1-4, with a weak D call TRBD1 (5 bases). The ends were cut back, 3 bases at V and 3 bases at J, with 11 bases in the middle. The CDR3 length is 15 residues. Germline CDR1 SGHVS, CDR2 FNYEAQ. DNA for the CDR3: TGTGCCAGCAGCTTCGGGGGGGGTTCTAATGAAAAACTGTTTTTT. The encoded protein is CASSFGGGSNEKLFF.

This clone was detected many times. The chain joins TRBV2 to TRBJ2-7; D is unresolved. The CDR3 is made up of 12 amino acids. Trimming stripped 5 bases from V and 0 bases from J, with 5 bases between. Germline V gene sequence: CDR1 SNHLY, CDR2 FYNNEI. The CDR3: CASSPLSYEQYF. In nucleotides, the CDR3 is TGTGCCAGCAGTCCCCTCTCCTACGAGCAGTACTTC.

The table lists this clone with many counts. The chain combines TRBV10-3 with TRBJ1-6, with TRBD1 identical over 7 bases. V dropped 10 bases and J dropped 9; count of bases not matched to a gene: 9. Germline CDR1 reads ENHRY; CDR2 reads SYGVKD. The CDR3 has 13 amino acids. The CDR3: CATRQGSGSPLHF. Here the CDR3 DNA reads TGTGCCACCCGACAGGGAAGCGGTTCACCCCTCCACTTT.

In its sample, this clone was seen many times. The V and J genes are TRBV7-9 and TRBJ1-5, with D unclear. With 1 base removed from V and 0 bases from J, the gap between germline ends came to 10 bases. CDR3 length: 16 amino acids. The V gene's germline CDR1 is SEHNR and CDR2 FQNEAQ (reference sequence). CDR3 DNA: TGTGCCAGCAGCTTAGGAGGGTATTATAGCAATCAGCCCCAGCATTTT. Its protein is CASSLGGYYSNQPQHF.

This clone was seen ten or more times. The chain couples TRBV4-1 to TRBJ1-1; D remains ambiguous. Looked up from germline, CDR1 is MGHRA and CDR2 is YSYEKL. Trimming stripped 5 bases from V and 1 base from J, with 20 bases between. The CDR3 is made up of 17 amino acids. CDR3 nucleotides: TGCGCCAGCAGCGGCGGACTGTTGCGCCGGGAGAACACTGAAGCTTTCTTT. This translates into CASSGGLLRRENTEAFF.

In this sample, this clone turned up many times. The chain has TRBV6-5 and TRBJ1-1; D ambiguous. This CDR3 contains 14 residues. CDR1 is MNHEY, CDR2 SVGAGI, per germline. Trimming stripped 2 bases from V and 2 bases from J, with 9 bases between. The CDR3 sequence is CASSYEGFNTEAFF. The CDR3 DNA reads TGTGCCAGCAGTTACGAGGGCTTCAACACTGAAGCTTTCTTT.

This clone showed up many times. The junction does not match germline at one end; this may be a read error. This chain uses TRBV11-2 with TRBJ1-1; D possibly corresponds to TRBD1 (6 bases). This CDR3 region has 17 residues. Looked up from germline, CDR1 is SGHAT and CDR2 is FQNNGV. The CDR3 here is CASTLEGHHDLNTEAFF. The CDR3 bases are TGTGCCAGCACCTTAGAGGGACACCACGACTTAAACACTGAAGCTTTCTTT.

This clone was found many times. The CDR3 DNA reads TGCGCCAGCAGCTTGCGTCTAGCCGGGCCGAATGAGCAGTTCTTC. Protein product: CASSLRLAGPNEQFF. This chain uses TRBV5-1 with TRBJ2-1; TRBD2 might be the D (5 bases). CDR1 and CDR2 from the germline V gene are SGHRS and YFSETQ. V shed 1 base and J shed 7 bases, with 15 bases lying between them. The CDR3 extends over 15 amino acids. Combining the CDR3 with reference TRBV5-1 and TRBJ2-1 gives the whole variable domain KAGVTQTPRYLIKTRGQQVTLSCSPISGHRSVSWYQQTPGQGLQFLFEYFSETQRNKGNFPGRFSGRQFSNSRSEMNVSTLELGDSALYLCASSLRLAGPNEQFFGPGTRLTVL.

This clone was seen repeatedly, ten times or more. The gene calls are TRBV30 and TRBJ1-1; D is unclear. Germline lookup yields CDR1 GTSNPN and CDR2 SVGIG (reference sequence). The CDR3 is 13 residues long. V was trimmed by 2 bases and J by 14 bases, leaving 21 bases between them. The CDR3, as DNA: TGTGCCTGGAGTCCGCAGACCCTCAGGAAAGGCTTCTTT. Translated: CAWSPQTLRKGFF. The entire variable domain, with the rest obtained from reference TRBV30 and TRBJ1-1, is as follows: SQTIHQWPATLVQPVGSPLSLECTVEGTSNPNLYWYRQAAGRGLQLLFYSVGIGQISSEVPQNLSASRPQDRQFILSSKKLLLSDSGFYLCAWSPQTLRKGFFGQGTRLTVV.